The 6 T cell receptor beta chains presented below share a single source sample, sequenced in a study of breast tumors, draining lymph nodes, adjacent tissues. Axillary draining lymph nodes of breast cancer patients supplied the node samples. TCRdb called the multiplex PCR reads again in MiXCR, with one record for every CDR3 protein. The sample lists approximately 190,000 distinct CDR3 sequences; approximately 33% were seen once. Material for sequencing was axillary lymph node tissue. The receptors stem from a female donor with breast cancer. Some clones in this sample may be carry-over from other donors' samples.

The V and J genes are TRBV7-9 and TRBJ1-2, with D hard to call. The V and J ends lost 11 bases and 7 bases respectively, with 14 bases between them. The CDR3 covers 11 residues. The germline V gene encodes CDR1 SEHNR and CDR2 FQNEAQ (reference sequence). The CDR3 loop is CAGTLGSGYTF. The CDR3 DNA is TGTGCCGGCACTCTCGGGAGTGGCTACACCTTC.

This clonotype was counted between two and nine times. A read error may explain this, as a much larger clone is one base away. The CDR3 end shows no conserved phenylalanine or tryptophan, and so a read error is likely. The genes are TRBV7-2 and TRBJ2-7, with TRBD1 matching 7 bases. Germline V gene lookup returns CDR1 SGHTA and CDR2 FQGNSA. The V segment lost 5 bases and the J segment 0 bases; nucleotides outside the gene matches: 4. The CDR3 consists of 14 residues. DNA of the CDR3: TGTGCCAGCAGCCCGGACAGGTCCTCCTACGAGCAGTACCTC. It is translated as CASSPDRSSYEQYL.

This clonotype was seen ten or more times. The V gene is TRBV5-1, the J gene TRBJ2-5; the D gene is possibly TRBD1 (6 bases). The V and J ends lost 0 bases and 2 bases respectively, with 14 bases between them. The CDR3 contains 16 residues. Germline CDR1 SGHRS, CDR2 YFSETQ. The CDR3 reads CASSLVQGQLQETQYF. CDR3 bases: TGCGCCAGCAGCTTGGTCCAGGGGCAGTTACAAGAGACCCAGTACTTC.

The table lists this clonotype with many counts. The gene calls are TRBV30 and TRBJ1-6; TRBD1 might be the D (6 bases). Trimming took 7 bases from V and 10 from J, leaving 17 bases between them. This CDR3 has 13 residues. Per germline, CDR1 GTSNPN and CDR2 SVGIG (reference sequence). CDR3 protein: CASSRGVWSPLHF. CDR3 DNA: TGTGCCTCCTCCAGGGGCGTCTGGTCACCCCTCCACTTT.

This clonotype was seen at least ten times. This sequence joins TRBV19 and TRBJ2-1, with D possibly TRBD1 on 5 matching bases. There are 14 residues in the CDR3. Germline loops: CDR1 LNHDA, CDR2 SQIVND (reference sequence). V was clipped by 3 bases and J by 8 bases, with 14 bases between them. The CDR3 coding sequence is TGTGCCAGTAGTATCGTGGGTTTACAGGATGAGCAGTTCTTC. Translated: CASSIVGLQDEQFF.

Regarding this clonotype: A clone one base away is much larger, so this may be a read error. The rearrangement joins TRBV7-9 to TRBJ2-1; 9 bases fit TRBD2. This CDR3 contains 15 residues. The V gene's germline CDR1 is SEHNR and CDR2 FQNEAQ (reference sequence). CDR3 coding DNA: TGTGCCAGCAGCCGACTAGCGGAATCCTACAATGAGCAGCTCTTC. Amino acid sequence: CASSRLAESYNEQLF.